The 15 T cell receptor beta chains below all came from one sample that was sequenced in a study of blood T cell repertoires in COVID-19. Some clones are missing from TCRdb's copy, which holds only in-frame ones; the method was immunoSEQ multiplex PCR. The data hold around 170,000 clones, with about 83% observed a single time. Sample: PBMCs or T cells enriched from blood (not recorded which). These receptors all come from a woman in her twenties or thirties who had recovered from COVID-19.

V gene TRBV5-1 combines with J gene TRBJ1-2, with D unresolved. This CDR3 region has 14 residues. V was pared by 0 bases and J by 2 bases, with 8 bases between. CDR1 is SGHRS, CDR2 YFSETQ, per germline. The CDR3 region has the DNA TGCGCCAGCAGCTTGGCCCATCGGAACTATGGCTACACCTTC. This gives the protein CASSLAHRNYGYTF.

The V gene is TRBV5-1, the J gene TRBJ1-5; 9 positions match TRBD1. CDR3 length equals 16 residues. CDR1 and CDR2 from the germline V gene are SGHRS and YFSETQ. Unmatched junction bases numbered 10, after V lost 3 bases and J lost 6 bases. CDR3 nucleotide sequence: TGCGCCAGCAGCTCTCCCGGGACAGGGATCTTTCAGCCCCAGCATTTT. Its protein product is CASSSPGTGIFQPQHF.

V is TRBV7-3 and J is TRBJ2-7, with D possibly matching TRBD2 (6 bases). The CDR3 runs 15 residues. Germline assignment: CDR1 SGHTA and CDR2 FQGTGA. V gave up 5 bases and J gave up 2 bases, with 16 bases separating them. CDR3 sequence reads: CASSQSGRDTYEQYF. The CDR3 region has the DNA TGTGCCAGCAGCCAGTCGGGGCGGGATACCTACGAGCAGTACTTC. Looking up the rest from reference TRBV7-3 and TRBJ2-7 gives the full variable domain: GAGVSQTPSNKVTEKGKYVELRCDPISGHTALYWYRQSLGQGPEFLIYFQGTGAADDSGLPNDRFFAVRPEGSVSTLKIQRTERGDSAVYLCASSQSGRDTYEQYFGPGTRLTVT.

This clone was seen a handful of times. The chain carries TRBV18 and TRBJ1-5; no firm D call. This CDR3 has 16 amino acids. CDR1 is KGHSH and CDR2 is LQKENI in the germline V gene. Trimming removed 2 bases at V and 0 bases at J, with 11 bases between. The DNA of the CDR3 is TGTGCCAGCTCACCAACGCCAGTTTATAGCAATCAGCCCCAGCATTTT. Amino acid sequence: CASSPTPVYSNQPQHF.

This clone was counted a single time. The rearrangement uses TRBV15 and TRBJ1-2; D perhaps matches TRBD1 (5 bases). The CDR3 consists of 16 residues. V lost 3 bases and J lost 3, with 17 bases in between. Germline CDR1 is LNHNV and CDR2 is YYDKDF (reference sequence). CDR3 nucleotide sequence: TGTGCCACCAGCAGTCTAAGCCCGGAGGGGTACTATGGCTACACCTTC. This codes for CATSSLSPEGYYGYTF.

The chain combines TRBV30 with TRBJ2-7; 12 bases line up with TRBD2. The V segment lost 3 bases and the J segment 2 bases; nucleotides outside the gene matches: 5. Germline V CDR1 and CDR2: GTSNPN, SVGIG (reference sequence). The CDR3 sequence is 15 residues long. CDR3 amino acids: CAWRLAGGLPYEQYF. The CDR3 coding sequence is TGTGCCTGGAGACTAGCGGGAGGCCTGCCCTACGAGCAGTACTTC.

This clone occurred once. The genes are TRBV2 and TRBJ1-1, with 10 bases matching TRBD1. Germline CDR1 reads SNHLY; CDR2 reads FYNNEI. V lost 6 bases, J lost 11 bases, and 6 bases stayed unmatched. The CDR3 covers 12 residues. CDR3 loop: CASSYRTGGAFF. CDR3 DNA sequence: TGTGCCAGCAGCTACAGGACAGGGGGGGCTTTCTTT.

CDR3 residues: CASSPPTAGLAGNRFRKNIQYF. As DNA, the CDR3 is TGTGCCAGCTCACCACCTACAGCGGGATTAGCGGGAAACCGCTTTCGCAAAAACATTCAGTACTTC. V and J are TRBV18 and TRBJ2-4; 8 bases agree with TRBD2. V shed 0 bases, J shed 3 bases, and the junction held 22 bases outside the gene matches. The CDR3 totals 22 residues. CDR1 KGHSH and CDR2 LQKENI come from the germline V gene.

The J gene is TRBJ2-1, the V gene TRBV24-1; D uncertain. CDR1 is KGHDR and CDR2 is SFDVKD in the germline V gene. With 0 bases removed from V and 6 bases from J, the gap between germline ends came to 8 bases. CDR3 size: 14 residues. CDR3 region: CATSDLREPNEQFF. The DNA for the CDR3 is TGTGCCACCAGTGATTTGAGAGAACCCAATGAGCAGTTCTTC.

This chain connects TRBV24-1 to TRBJ2-5, with 12 bases aligning to TRBD1. The CDR3 contains 15 residues. V lost 4 bases and J lost 5; bases outside the gene matches: 4. In germline, CDR1 is KGHDR, CDR2 SFDVKD. The CDR3 DNA reads as TGTGCCACCAGTGAGTGGGACAGGGGGCAGGAGACCCAGTACTTC. This encodes CATSEWDRGQETQYF.

The chain recombines TRBV5-1 with TRBJ2-5; maybe TRBD2 (5 bases). The germline V and J ends were trimmed by 4 bases and 1 base, with 11 bases remaining between them. Germline V gene lookup returns CDR1 SGHRS and CDR2 YFSETQ. This CDR3 has 14 amino acids. CDR3 in DNA: TGCGCCAGCAGCCGCAACGGGGTCCAAGAGACCCAGTACTTC. Its translation: CASSRNGVQETQYF.

The rearrangement links TRBV9 to TRBJ2-3; the D gene is possibly TRBD2 (6 bases). Trimming cost V 0 bases and J 2 bases, with 10 bases left between them. Germline CDR1 reads SGDLS; CDR2 reads YYNGEE. The CDR3 is made up of 15 amino acids. This chain's CDR3 is CASSVASGATDTQYF. CDR3 in DNA: TGTGCCAGCAGCGTAGCTTCGGGAGCCACAGATACGCAGTATTTT.

The sample holds a few counts of this clone. This chain links TRBV7-9 with TRBJ2-1; 7 nucleotides match TRBD1. The CDR3 totals 14 residues. Germline CDR1 and CDR2: SEHNR and FQNEAQ (reference sequence). V lost 5 bases and J lost 8; bases outside the gene matches: 9. The CDR3 sequence is CASSNRDRGDEQFF. The CDR3 bases are TGTGCCAGCAGCAACCGGGACAGAGGGGATGAGCAGTTCTTC. Full variable domain (outside the CDR3, taken from reference TRBV7-9 and TRBJ2-1): DTGVSQNPRHKITKRGQNVTFRCDPISEHNRLYWYRQTLGQGPEFLTYFQNEAQLEKSRLLSDRFSAERPKGSFSTLEIQRTEQGDSAMYLCASSNRDRGDEQFFGPGTRLTVL.

The genes are TRBV21-1 and TRBJ2-7; the DNA was not compared with TRBD2, the D call given in the table. TRBV21-1 is listed as a pseudogene. This CDR3 is 19 amino acids long. The CDR3 DNA follows: TGTGCCAGCAGCAAATCGTCAAGACTAGCGGGAAAATCCTCCTACGAGCAGTACTTC. As protein: CASSKSSRLAGKSSYEQYF.

The rearrangement joins TRBV4-1 to TRBJ1-1; unclear D gene. Germline V CDR1 and CDR2: MGHRA, YSYEKL. The CDR3 extends over 13 amino acids. V was trimmed by 0 bases and J by 5 bases, leaving 7 bases between them. The CDR3: CASSQDGGTEAFF. CDR3 in DNA: TGCGCCAGCAGCCAAGACGGCGGGACTGAAGCTTTCTTT.